Presented here are 25 T cell receptor beta chains from one specimen sequenced in a study of cytotoxic CD8 clonotypes in ibrutinib-treated CLL. Some clones are missing from TCRdb's copy, which holds only in-frame ones; the method was immunoSEQ multiplex PCR. The table records some 200,000 clones, roughly 73% of them present only once. The sequences come from PBMCs, collected after 12 months of ibrutinib treatment. These receptors originate from a human donor with chronic lymphocytic leukemia.

The gene calls are TRBV19 and TRBJ1-1; the match to TRBD1 covers 7 bases. This CDR3 has 15 residues. Germline V gene lookup returns CDR1 LNHDA and CDR2 SQIVND (reference sequence). With 5 bases clipped from V and 1 base from J, the junction kept 7 bases outside the gene matches. Here the CDR3 DNA reads TGTGCCAGTAGTCGGGCGGGGACAGCGAACACTGAAGCTTTCTTT. Protein sequence: CASSRAGTANTEAFF.

The chain is built from TRBV4-2 and TRBJ2-7; the match to TRBD1 covers 7 bases. The CDR3 length is 15 residues. V was clipped by 0 bases and J by 6 bases; unmatched bases: 8. Germline V CDR1 and CDR2: LGHNA, YNFKEQ. The CDR3 loop reads CASSQDFNRGFEQYF. For the CDR3, the DNA is TGTGCCAGCAGCCAAGATTTCAACAGGGGTTTCGAGCAGTACTTC.

V gene TRBV10-2 combines with J gene TRBJ2-5; 11 bases agree with TRBD2. Unmatched junction bases numbered 5, after V lost 10 bases and J lost 1 base. CDR1 and CDR2 (germline): WSHSY, SAAADI. The CDR3 has 14 amino acids. CDR3 sequence: CATRTSGLQETQYF. CDR3 in DNA: TGCGCCACCAGGACTAGCGGGCTCCAAGAGACCCAGTACTTC.

The chain couples TRBV6-5 to TRBJ1-5; D is perhaps TRBD1 (5 bases). Germline V gives CDR1 MNHEY, CDR2 SVGAGI. Trimming shortened V by 2 bases and J by 7 bases, and 9 bases separated the two germline ends. The CDR3 has 13 residues. The DNA for the CDR3 is TGTGCCAGCAGTTACGGGGGGGTGCAGCCCCAGCATTTT. This gives the protein CASSYGGVQPQHF.

The chain has TRBV6-6 and TRBJ2-5; D remains unclear. V lost 4 bases to trimming and J lost 1 base, with 10 bases between them. The CDR3 runs 14 residues. CDR1 is MNHNY and CDR2 is SVGAGI in the germline V gene (reference sequence). CDR3: CASSFSGFQETQYF. CDR3 nucleotides: TGTGCCAGCAGTTTTTCGGGCTTCCAAGAGACCCAGTACTTC.

In this sample, this clone turned up once. This chain uses TRBV15 with TRBJ2-4; 8 nucleotides agree with TRBD1. Germline V gene data show CDR1 as LNHNV and CDR2 as YYDKDF (reference sequence). Trimming took 4 bases from V and 0 from J; bases not matched to a gene: 8. The CDR3 loop spans 17 amino acids. In DNA, the CDR3 is TGTGCCACCAGCAAGTACAGGGGGGAAGGAGCCAAAAACATTCAGTACTTC. Protein product: CATSKYRGEGAKNIQYF.

DNA for the CDR3: TGTGCCAGCAGTTACCGGACAGGGTACGAGCAGTACTTC. Its translation is CASSYRTGYEQYF. The chain carries TRBV6-5 and TRBJ2-7, with 8 positions matching TRBD1. The CDR3 is 13 amino acids. V was pared by 2 bases and J by 4 bases, with 1 base of the junction left unmatched. Germline assignment: CDR1 MNHEY and CDR2 SVGAGI.

The chain is built from TRBV25-1 and TRBJ1-4, with no clear D. The germline V gene has CDR1 MGHDK and CDR2 SYGVNS. The germline V and J ends were trimmed by 1 base and 7 bases, with 10 bases remaining between them. This CDR3 has 14 residues. CDR3 residues: CASSESGRGEKLFF. The CDR3 nucleotides are TGTGCCAGCAGTGAATCCGGTAGAGGTGAAAAACTGTTTTTT.

V is TRBV27 and J is TRBJ1-2; TRBD1 matches 11 bases. CDR3 length: 14 residues. Germline trimming cut 6 bases from V and 4 bases from J; bases unmatched to any gene: 4. The germline CDR1 and CDR2 sequences are MNHEY and SMNVEV (reference sequence). The CDR3 protein is CASSRTGGIYGYTF. The CDR3 region has the DNA TGTGCCAGCAGCAGGACAGGGGGCATCTATGGCTACACCTTC.

The chain combines TRBV4-1 with TRBJ1-2; D might be TRBD1 (6 bases). The germline V gene encodes CDR1 MGHRA and CDR2 YSYEKL. Trimming left V 0 bases short and J 8 bases short, with 25 bases between. The CDR3 runs to 18 residues. CDR3 nucleotides: TGCGCCAGCAGCCAAGAGAGGGGGAGAGGGTGGCAGCTGGGAGGCTACACCTTC. This sequence encodes CASSQERGRGWQLGGYTF.

The V call is TRBV11-3, the J call TRBJ2-2, with D unresolved. CDR1 SGHNT and CDR2 YENEEA come from the germline V gene. V shed 7 bases and J shed 2 bases, with 2 bases lying between them. There are 11 residues in the CDR3. In DNA, the CDR3 is TGTGCCAGCATAAACACCGGGGAGCTGTTTTTT. This gives the protein CASINTGELFF.

The V and J genes are TRBV4-1 and TRBJ1-4; D remains ambiguous. Germline assignment: CDR1 MGHRA and CDR2 YSYEKL. The CDR3 is made up of 14 amino acids. With 2 bases removed from V and 7 bases from J, the gap between germline ends came to 11 bases. The CDR3 DNA is TGCGCCAGCAGCCAACAGACGGGTATTGAAAAACTGTTTTTT. It yields the protein CASSQQTGIEKLFF.

The chain joins TRBV18 to TRBJ2-3; possible D gene TRBD2, 5 bases. The CDR3 contains 16 residues. The V end was cut by 0 bases, the J end by 2 bases, with 12 bases between. Germline lookup yields CDR1 KGHSH and CDR2 LQKENI. CDR3 DNA sequence: TGTGCCAGCTCACCACCGGGGAGACCCCCCACAGATACGCAGTATTTT. As protein: CASSPPGRPPTDTQYF.

This clone was observed a few times. The V gene is TRBV5-1, the J gene TRBJ2-7; 9 positions agree with TRBD1. V lost 4 bases and J lost 6; bases outside the gene matches: 11. This CDR3 region has 15 residues. CDR1 is SGHRS, CDR2 YFSETQ, per germline. Here the CDR3 reads CASSKDRQGVGEQYF. The DNA for the CDR3 is TGCGCCAGCAGCAAAGACAGACAGGGGGTCGGCGAGCAGTACTTC.

Only a few counts were recorded for this clone. V usage is TRBV6-4 and J usage is TRBJ2-3; a weak D match, TRBD2 (6 bases). In germline, CDR1 is MRHNA, CDR2 SNTAGT. Trimming took off 6 bases at V and 4 bases at J, with 14 bases between the two ends. The CDR3 has 14 residues. CDR3: CASSDGGASDTQYF. The CDR3 bases are TGTGCCAGCAGCGATGGCGGGGCTTCAGATACGCAGTATTTT.

This chain uses TRBV7-2 with TRBJ1-1, with 9 bases fitting TRBD1. This CDR3 spans 14 amino acids. Germline trimming cut 3 bases from V and 6 bases from J; bases unmatched to any gene: 5. The germline CDR1 and CDR2 sequences are SGHTA and FQGNSA. CDR3 DNA sequence: TGTGCCAGCAGCTTCATGACAGGGGGGTCTGAAGCTTTCTTT. Translated: CASSFMTGGSEAFF.

CDR3: CASSADRGVNIQYF. CDR3 in DNA: TGTGCCAGCAGTGCGGACAGGGGGGTAAACATTCAGTACTTC. The rearrangement joins TRBV9 to TRBJ2-4, with 10 bases lining up with TRBD1. Germline assignment: CDR1 SGDLS and CDR2 YYNGEE. The CDR3 runs to 14 residues. Trimming took 5 bases from V and 6 from J; bases not matched to a gene: 5.

This clone was detected a few times. The rearrangement joins TRBV4-1 to TRBJ1-5; D uncertain. The CDR3 extends over 16 amino acids. Per germline, CDR1 MGHRA and CDR2 YSYEKL. V lost 0 bases, J lost 5 bases, and 14 bases lay in between. The CDR3 loop is CASSQDPQIQYQPQHF. The CDR3 DNA follows: TGCGCCAGCAGCCAAGACCCACAGATACAATATCAGCCCCAGCATTTT.

This clone was counted once. The CDR3 nucleotides read TGTGCCAGCAGCTTGGCCAATCGGGCGCCTGAGCAGTTCTTC. Protein sequence: CASSLANRAPEQFF. The chain couples TRBV5-4 to TRBJ2-1; no reliable D call. The CDR3 is 14 residues long. Germline lookup yields CDR1 SGHNT and CDR2 YYREEE (reference sequence). Trimming left V 0 bases short and J 9 bases short, with 13 bases between. Variable domain in full (rest from reference TRBV5-4 and TRBJ2-1): ETGVTQSPTHLIKTRGQQVTLRCSSQSGHNTVSWYQQALGQGPQFIFQYYREEENGRGNFPPRFSGLQFPNYSSELNVNALELDDSALYLCASSLANRAPEQFFGPGTRLTVL.

This clone appeared a single time. The genes are TRBV30 and TRBJ2-3; 12 bases agree with TRBD2. The germline V gene encodes CDR1 GTSNPN and CDR2 SVGIG (reference sequence). The V and J ends lost 5 bases and 4 bases, in that order; junction bases with no gene match: 4. The CDR3 consists of 14 residues. The CDR3 loop reads CAWEASGGADTQYF. The CDR3 DNA follows: TGTGCCTGGGAAGCTAGCGGGGGGGCAGATACGCAGTATTTT.

This clone has just a few counts. The rearrangement links TRBV5-4 to TRBJ1-2, with D possibly matching TRBD1 (6 bases). Germline V CDR1 and CDR2: SGHNT, YYREEE (reference sequence). This CDR3 is 15 amino acids long. Trimming took off 2 bases at V and 7 bases at J, with 18 bases between the two ends. The CDR3 protein is CASSFVNRADGGYTF. CDR3 bases: TGTGCCAGCAGCTTTGTAAACAGGGCGGATGGTGGCTACACCTTC.

Here the CDR3 reads CASSEPTLTGSNQPQHF. The CDR3 bases are TGTGCCAGCAGTGAACCCACCTTAACAGGGAGCAATCAGCCCCAGCATTTT. The chain joins TRBV6-1 to TRBJ1-5, with D tentatively TRBD1 (6 bases). This CDR3 is 17 amino acids long. V was cut by 2 bases and J by 1 base, with 15 bases left in between. Germline V CDR1 and CDR2: MNHNS, SASEGT.

This sequence joins TRBV7-2 and TRBJ2-7; no firm D call. The CDR3 is made up of 12 amino acids. V lost 5 bases and J 3 bases, leaving 8 bases between the germline ends. CDR1 is SGHTA and CDR2 is FQGNSA in the germline V gene. CDR3 bases: TGTGCCAGCAGCCCTGCATACTACGAGCAGTACTTC. It yields the protein CASSPAYYEQYF.

The V and J genes are TRBV7-9 and TRBJ2-1; 16 nucleotides line up with TRBD2. Germline V gene lookup returns CDR1 SEHNR and CDR2 FQNEAQ (reference sequence). The CDR3 sequence is 18 residues long. The trim removed 5 bases at V and 1 base at J, leaving 5 bases unmatched. CDR3 protein: CASSPGLAGGSSYNEQFF. The CDR3 nucleotides read TGTGCCAGCAGCCCGGGACTAGCGGGAGGGTCGTCCTACAATGAGCAGTTCTTC.

This clone has just one count. The rearrangement links TRBV5-1 to TRBJ1-2; possible D gene TRBD1, 6 bases. The CDR3 spans 15 residues. Germline-derived CDR1 and CDR2 are SGHRS and YFSETQ. V was trimmed by 2 bases and J by 3 bases, leaving 14 bases between them. CDR3: CASSFAPGQHYGYTF. The CDR3 DNA sequence: TGCGCCAGCAGCTTTGCCCCCGGACAGCACTATGGCTACACCTTC.